This T cell receptor (beta chain) was obtained from a study of regulatory T cells in long-lasting Graves disease. Study results and limitations: Clonotypes that were public and shared totalled approximately 2,800 in persistent patients versus 750 to 1,000 in new patients. There were preferences for TRBV28, TRBJ1-2 and TRBJ2-5 in persistent disease. Patients with persistent Graves' had lower TCR diversity than newly diagnosed patients.

V was pared by 5 bases and J by 7 bases, with 15 bases between. The CDR3 is 13 residues long. Germline CDR1 reads SGHAT; CDR2 reads FQNNGV. Regarding time point: persistent/refractory GD, antithyroid drugs over 5 years with positive TRAb. From PBMCs, RNA was extracted and then used to make the TCR library. TCR beta libraries were built with iRepertoire HTBI primers and Arm-PCR of CDR3 regions. Original processing methods: The identification of approximately 62 TRBV and some 13 TRBJ segments was made across samples. MiXCR was run by TCRdb on the multiplex PCR reads, yielding one entry per CDR3 protein. None of the V and J calls come from the authors' own analysis; TCRdb made them. Among roughly 450,000 distinct CDR3 sequences, less than 25% were seen once, and the ten largest hold about 8.3%. This clonotype was seen many times. Its antigen is currently unknown.

The chain employs TRBV11-2 and TRBJ2-7; D perhaps matches TRBD2 (5 bases). The specimen comprised peripheral blood mononuclear cells (PBMCs), sampled when the disease was refractory, from a patient treated with antithyroid drugs. The clonotype originates from a female donor with Graves disease. The CDR3 loop is CASSPRTPAEQYF. CDR3 DNA sequence: TGTGCCAGCAGCCCGCGGACTCCAGCGGAGCAGTACTTC.